This TCR beta chain was sequenced for a study of blood T cell repertoires in COVID-19 (dated by TCRdb to about 2020). Looking at the study overall: The collaborator samples originated in the United States, Italy and Spain and spanned the acute and convalescent phases of COVID-19. Samples came from the ongoing ImmuneRACE study (first 160 participants) plus 1,254 subjects from 6 global collaborators. A freely available public database, intended as a resource for researchers studying the immune response to SARS-CoV-2, is where the repertoires were released. Deeply sampled blood TCRbeta repertoires from subjects exposed to, actively infected with, or recovered from COVID-19 were included in the dataset. Nearly every sample came with metadata listing a de-identified subject ID, COVID-19 status, age in years and sex. The prospective study material was composed of cDNA or gDNA derived from T cells, B-cell-depleted T cells, or PBMCs. Where available, HLA class I and class II types were taken from metadata supplied by the sample provider and were not determined by assay-based typing.

Notes on this clone: Its target antigen remains unknown. No clone much larger than this one lies a single base away; base qualities are absent.

Each collaborating institution followed its own protocols to collect whole blood in K2EDTA tubes. For TCRbeta analysis, collaborators shipped samples in one of three forms: frozen whole blood, isolated PBMCs, or DNA extracted from either of those sample types. The CDR1 and CDR2 encoded by the germline V gene are MNHEY and SVGAGI. V loses 6 bases at its end and J loses 7 bases; junction bases beyond the gene matches: 5. Measured from the cysteine to the phenylalanine, the CDR3 is 13 residues long. Of the read, only the CDR3 DNA is kept; its 39 bases are in frame from base 1. The immunoSEQ Assay, a bias-controlled multiplex PCR, was used to amplify TCRbeta CDR3 regions from genomic DNA. As for the authors' bioinformatics: Within the assay, amplification of reference gene primers was used to estimate how many nucleated cells each sample contained. To quantify the absolute abundance of each unique TCRbeta CDR3 rearrangement, sequence reads were collapsed and filtered. For each sample, productive Simpson clonality was calculated as the square root of Simpson's diversity index over productive rearrangements. In TCRdb, the immuneACCESS table is reduced to in-frame sequences with V and J assigned. These tables do not hold every clone; where another copy was compared, an unresolved V gene accounts for under half, and the others remain unexplained. That table supplies the V and J calls and clone size; D and trimming were determined from the DNA. The sample yields around 250,000 clones; more than 70% were counted once. The top ten constitute about 12% of the sample.

What the authors observed across the whole study: The quantity of clinical and demographic metadata differed by source and by participant and was supplied without curation.

The sample taken for sequencing was peripheral blood. The chain was built from TRBV6-5 and TRBJ1-2, with 10 central nucleotides matching TRBD1. This sequence originates from a man aged 80 or over with acute or convalescent COVID-19. For the CDR3, the sequence is CASRLWDRGGYTF. The nucleotides read TGTGCCAGCAGGTTATGGGACAGGGGTGGCTACACCTTC.